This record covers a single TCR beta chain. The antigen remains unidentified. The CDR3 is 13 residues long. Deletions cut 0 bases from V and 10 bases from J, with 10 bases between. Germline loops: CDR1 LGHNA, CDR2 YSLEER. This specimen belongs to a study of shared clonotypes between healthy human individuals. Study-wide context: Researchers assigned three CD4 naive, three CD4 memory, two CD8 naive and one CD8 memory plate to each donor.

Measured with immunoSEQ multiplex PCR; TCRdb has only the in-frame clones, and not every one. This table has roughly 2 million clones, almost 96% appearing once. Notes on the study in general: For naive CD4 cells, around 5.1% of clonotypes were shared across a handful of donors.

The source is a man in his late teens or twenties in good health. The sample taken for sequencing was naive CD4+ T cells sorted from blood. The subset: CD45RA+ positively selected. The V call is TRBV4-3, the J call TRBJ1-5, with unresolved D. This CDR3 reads CASSQDLMPPQHF. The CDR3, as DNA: TGCGCCAGCAGCCAAGATCTTATGCCCCCCCAGCATTTT.